This T cell receptor (beta chain) was captured by sequencing in a study of neoadjuvant anti-PD-1 for oral cavity cancer. About this clone: Antigen: not known.

The time point: after neoadjuvant nivolumab, at surgical resection. The patients had HPV-negative, locally advanced oral cavity squamous cell carcinoma. Most PBMC samples had 480 ng input DNA in six replicates. The protocol was immunoSEQ multiplex PCR, while the TCRdb copy is restricted to in-frame clones and leaves out a portion. The sample includes approximately 9,400 clones, 55% to 75% seen only once; the top ten take about 3.9%. Notes on the study in general: Higher pretreatment Treg/Th17 ratios tracked higher pretreatment blood clonality. PBMC Gini-index clonality exceeded responders' in non-responders post-nivolumab.

The germline gives CDR1 SEHNR, CDR2 FQNEAQ (reference sequence). Trimming removed 6 bases at V and 0 bases at J, with 6 bases between. CDR3 length equals 13 residues. This chain joins TRBV7-9 and TRBJ1-3; D ambiguous. The clonotype was recovered from a person aged 35-79 years with oral cavity squamous cell carcinoma. Sequencing used PBMCs, obtained after nivolumab (anti-PD-1) treatment. Here the CDR3 DNA reads TGTGCCAGCAGGTTTTTCTCTGGAAACACCATATATTTT. Translation gives CASRFFSGNTIYF.